This T cell receptor beta chain was identified in a study of cytomegalovirus exposure and HLA in healthy donors. This clone has just one count. As yet, its antigen is unknown. General study points: It was about 150 TCR beta chains that were listed as cytomegalovirus-associated. As a later analysis showed, a missense DCLRE1C variant was linked to trimming of TCR beta V- and J-genes.

13 Jbeta primers and 60 Vbeta primers were used for the PCR. Method: immunoSEQ multiplex PCR; TCRdb's copy keeps in-frame clones and lacks some. This sample yields under 200,000 clones, of which approximately 67% are seen a single time; around 4.3% belongs to the top ten. The V gene's germline CDR1 is KGHSH and CDR2 LQKENI. J lost 8 bases, V lost 3 bases, and 9 bases had no gene match. The CDR3 spans 15 residues. V is TRBV18 and J is TRBJ1-5, with 8 bases matching TRBD1. Sequenced input: PBMCs. The receptor was derived from a woman between 18 and 30 years old in good health and CMV-seropositive. The CDR3 nucleotides are TGTGCCAGCTCACCGCTCCTTGTGACAGGGGAGCCCCAGCATTTT. It yields the protein CASSPLLVTGEPQHF. Variable domain in full (rest from reference TRBV18 and TRBJ1-5): NAGVMQNPRHLVRRRGQEARLRCSPMKGHSHVYWYRQLPEEGLKFMVYLQKENIIDESGMPKERFSAEFPKEGPSILRIQQVVRGDSAAYFCASSPLLVTGEPQHFGDGTRLSIL.